A single T cell receptor beta chain is shown here with its context. A library made for alpha chains picked up this beta chain off target, so its size means little. The record originates from a study of spatial heterogeneity in lung cancer. From germline, CDR1 is SGHVS and CDR2 FQNEAQ. V was pared by 5 bases and J by 6 bases, with 20 bases between. The CDR3 length is 15 residues. Regarding time point: sample taken at primary tumor resection. Whole RNA, which was extracted from tumor, nontumor lung tissue or frozen PBMC, was sequenced without any cell sorting. Untreated early-stage non-small cell lung cancer patients, 72 in total, were the donors. Every TCR cDNA molecule bore a unique molecular identifier. TCRdb ran MiXCR on the 5' RACE reads and lists one entry per CDR3 protein. Counted here are approximately 12,000 distinct CDR3 sequences, 5% to 6% occurring once; the ten biggest clones make up about 35%.

V usage is TRBV7-8 and J usage is TRBJ2-7; the D gene is possibly TRBD1 (5 bases). The clonotype comes from a human donor with early-stage non-small cell lung cancer. Sequencing was performed on lung tumor tissue, taken at surgery. CDR3 nucleotides: TGTGCCAGCAGCCAAAGTTATTCAGGGAAGATCGAGCAGTACTTC. It is translated as CASSQSYSGKIEQYF.